This TCR beta chain comes out of a study of CD8 T cells in ankylosing spondylitis (dated by TCRdb to between 2016 and 2019). Regarding the research as a whole: To find TCR variants linked to disease, the study profiled T cell receptor beta repertoires in ankylosing spondylitis patients and healthy donors. The whole study cohort included under 140 healthy donors and 25 ankylosing spondylitis patients. Samples of peripheral blood were taken, and for ankylosing spondylitis patients, synovial fluid was collected as well.

The germline V gene provides CDR1 SGDLS and CDR2 YYNGEE. Spanning cysteine to phenylalanine, the CDR3 consists of 15 amino acids. The sequence is cut down to CDR3 DNA, 45 bases in frame from base 1. Trimming accounts for 4 bases at V and 1 base at J, while the number of junction bases matched to no gene is 6. General study outcomes and caveats: Some TCR beta motif variants had previously been reported in synovial fluid and blood of reactive arthritis patients, which suggested common disease-initiation mechanisms. Blood from ankylosing spondylitis patients appeared to be characterized by a TCR beta motif made up of under ten highly homologous amino acid variants. The disease-linked clones were reported as significantly enriched in matched synovial fluid samples from ankylosing spondylitis patients. In peripheral blood, the disease-linked clones were found at relatively low frequencies and had a CD8+ phenotype.

This clonotype was recorded at least ten times. Its antigen has not been determined. Per-base qualities were not stored, and no clone one base away is much larger. The listed sequencing device is Illumina HiSeq 2500. Quantitative 5'-RACE with molecular barcodes was the method used to prepare the TCR beta libraries. The study's processing was this. A new computational method based on a probabilistic model of VDJ rearrangement was used to identify disease-linked TCR variants. TCRdb reanalyzed the raw reads on its own, using fastp at Q25 for trimming and MiXCR for clone calling, and kept in-frame beta chains. Rows merge per CDR3 protein into single entries with the most common DNA and genes. TCRdb, not the authors, supplied the V and J calls. The sample has under 200,000 distinct CDR3 sequences on record, around 13% of them singletons. The ten largest clones take up 11% of the sample.

The chain uses TRBV9 and TRBJ2-3, with TRBD2 identical over 7 junction bases. Sequenced material: blood, either unsorted or a sorted T cell fraction (not recorded which). The clonotype was recovered from a female donor with ankylosing spondylitis or in good health (not recorded which). The nucleotide sequence reads TGTGCCAGCAGCCCGCGGGAGTGGGGCACAGATACGCAGTATTTT. Its coded protein is CASSPREWGTDTQYF.